This record concerns one T cell receptor beta chain sequence. Antigen specificity is unknown. This sample was included in a study of cytomegalovirus exposure and HLA in healthy donors. Overall study: Earlier work reported approximately 110 million unique TCR beta sequences from some 170 million T cells. There were a few hundred genotyped donors. Of these, 81% fell in the genetic ancestry cluster associated with self-reported Caucasian donors.

Findings and limits, study-wide: Follow-up analysis seemed to connect common viral pathogens with several of the most significant clusters identified. Owing to their indistinguishability, certain V segments, notably TRBV6-2 and TRBV6-3, were excluded.

Trimming left V 7 bases short and J 1 base short, with 8 bases between. Germline V lookup: CDR1 MNHEY, CDR2 SMNVEV (reference sequence). CDR3 length: 12 residues. The primer mix had 60 Vbeta and 13 Jbeta primers. TCRdb's copy holds only in-frame clones and misses some; the assay was immunoSEQ multiplex PCR. The repertoire holds some 140,000 clones, more than 75% seen once, with approximately 8% in the top ten. Source material: PBMCs. The receptor comes from a man aged 25 to 40 in good health and CMV-seropositive. The chain uses TRBV27 and TRBJ2-7; tentative D call: TRBD1 (5 bases). The CDR3 loop is CASMTASYEQYF. The CDR3 DNA is TGTGCCAGCATGACAGCATCCTACGAGCAGTACTTC.